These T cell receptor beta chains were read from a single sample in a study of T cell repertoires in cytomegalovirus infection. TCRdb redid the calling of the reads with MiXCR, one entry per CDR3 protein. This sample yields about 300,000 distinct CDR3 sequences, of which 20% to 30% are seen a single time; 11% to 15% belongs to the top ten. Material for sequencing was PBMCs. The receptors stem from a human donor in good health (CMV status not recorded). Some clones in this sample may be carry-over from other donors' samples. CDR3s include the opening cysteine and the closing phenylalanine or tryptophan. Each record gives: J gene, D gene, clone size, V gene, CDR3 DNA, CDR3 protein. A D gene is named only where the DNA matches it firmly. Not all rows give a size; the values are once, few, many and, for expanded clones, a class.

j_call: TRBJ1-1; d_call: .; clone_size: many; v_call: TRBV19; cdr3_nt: TGTGCCAGTAGTATTTTGCGGGCTACGGACACTGAAGCTTTCTTT; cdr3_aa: CASSILRATDTEAFF
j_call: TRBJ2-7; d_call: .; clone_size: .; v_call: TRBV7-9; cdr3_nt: TGTGCCAGCAGCCCCCGGGAGCCATACTACGAGCAGTACTTC; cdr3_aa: CASSPREPYYEQYF
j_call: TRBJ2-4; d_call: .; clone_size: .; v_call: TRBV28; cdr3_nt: TGTGCCAGCAGTGGGGACGTAGCCAAAAACATTCAGTACTTC; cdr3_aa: CASSGDVAKNIQYF
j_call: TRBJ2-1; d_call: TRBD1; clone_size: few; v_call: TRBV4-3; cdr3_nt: TGCGCCAGCAGCCTCCCCGGGACAGGGATAGGGGAGCAGTTCTTC; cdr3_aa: CASSLPGTGIGEQFF
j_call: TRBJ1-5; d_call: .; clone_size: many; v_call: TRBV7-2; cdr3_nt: TGTGCCAGCAGCTTGGGGTTTAGCAATCAGCCCCAGCATTTT; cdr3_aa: CASSLGFSNQPQHF
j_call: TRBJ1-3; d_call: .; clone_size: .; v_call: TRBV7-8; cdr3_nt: TGTGCCAGCAGCTTAGCGGGCTCTATCTCTGGAAACACCATATATTTT; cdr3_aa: CASSLAGSISGNTIYF
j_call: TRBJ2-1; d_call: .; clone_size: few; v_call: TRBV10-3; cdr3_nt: TGTGCCATCACCTCACGAACTGGGGCCCCCTACAATGAGCAGTTCTTC; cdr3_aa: CAITSRTGAPYNEQFF
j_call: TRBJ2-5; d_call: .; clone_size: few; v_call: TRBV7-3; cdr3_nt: TGTGCCAGCAGCCAAGGGCCAGGGCTCCAAGAGACCCAGTACTTC; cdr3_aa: CASSQGPGLQETQYF
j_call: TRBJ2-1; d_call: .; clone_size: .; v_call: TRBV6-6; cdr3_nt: TGTGCCAGCAGTCCATACAGTACCAATGAGCAGTTCTTC; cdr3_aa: CASSPYSTNEQFF
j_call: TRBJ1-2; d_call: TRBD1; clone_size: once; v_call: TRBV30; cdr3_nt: TGTGCCTGGAGTGTAGCAGGGGGTCAATATGGCTACACCTTC; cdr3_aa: CAWSVAGGQYGYTF
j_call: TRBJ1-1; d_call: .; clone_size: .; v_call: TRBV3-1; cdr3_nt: TGTGCCAGCAGTTCGAATGGGGGGACTGAAGCTTTCTTT; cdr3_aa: CASSSNGGTEAFF
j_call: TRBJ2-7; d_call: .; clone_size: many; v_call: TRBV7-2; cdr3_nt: TGTGCCAGCAGCTTAGTTCAGCCTCCCTTTGAGCAGTACTTC; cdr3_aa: CASSLVQPPFEQYF
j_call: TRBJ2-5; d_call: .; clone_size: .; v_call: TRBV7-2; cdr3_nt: TGTGCCAGCAGCTTACCCGGGACAGGGGTCCTAGCGGGAGGAGAGACCCAGTACTTC; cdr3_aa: CASSLPGTGVLAGGETQYF
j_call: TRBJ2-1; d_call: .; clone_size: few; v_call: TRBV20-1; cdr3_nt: TGCAGTGCTACCAAACTAGTTGGTTGGAATGAGCAGTTCTTC; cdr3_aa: CSATKLVGWNEQFF
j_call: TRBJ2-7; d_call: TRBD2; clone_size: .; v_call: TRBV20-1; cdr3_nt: TGCAGTGCTAGAGATACTTCGGGCGGGAGTGTCTCCTACGAGCAGTACTTC; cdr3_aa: CSARDTSGGSVSYEQYF
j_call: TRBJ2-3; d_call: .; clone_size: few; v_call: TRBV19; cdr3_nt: TGTGCCAGTAGACTCCAGGGACCAGATACGCAGTATTTT; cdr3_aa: CASRLQGPDTQYF
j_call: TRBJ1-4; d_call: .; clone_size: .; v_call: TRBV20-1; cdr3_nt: TGCAGTGCTAGAGACCAGGGCACCGGGCTTGATGAAAAACTGTTTTTT; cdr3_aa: CSARDQGTGLDEKLFF
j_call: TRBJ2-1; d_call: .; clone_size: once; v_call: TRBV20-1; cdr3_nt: TGCAGTGCTAGAGACGTAGCCGGCTTCGATGAGCAGTTCTTC; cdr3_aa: CSARDVAGFDEQFF
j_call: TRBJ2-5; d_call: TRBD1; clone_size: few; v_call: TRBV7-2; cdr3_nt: TGTGCCAGCAGACCTACGGGACAGGGGGGAGAGACCCAGTACTTC; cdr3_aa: CASRPTGQGGETQYF
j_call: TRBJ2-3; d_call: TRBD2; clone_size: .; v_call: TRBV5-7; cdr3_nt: TGTGCCAGCAGCAGCTGTAGGACTAGCGGAAAATCCACAGATACGCAGTATTTT; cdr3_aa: CASSSCRTSGKSTDTQYF
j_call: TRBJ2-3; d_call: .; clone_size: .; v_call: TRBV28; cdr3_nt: TGTGCCAGCAGTTTATCCTTGGGGCGCACAGATACGCAGTATTTT; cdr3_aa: CASSLSLGRTDTQYF
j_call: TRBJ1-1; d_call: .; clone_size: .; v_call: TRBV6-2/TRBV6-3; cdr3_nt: TGTGCCAGCAGTTACTATTTGACTGAAGCTTTCTTT; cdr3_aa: CASSYYLTEAFF
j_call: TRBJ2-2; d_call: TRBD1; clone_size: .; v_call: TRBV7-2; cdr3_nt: TGTGCCAGCAGCTTCAGTTGGGGACAGGGGGCATCGGGGGAGCTGTTTTTT; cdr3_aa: CASSFSWGQGASGELFF
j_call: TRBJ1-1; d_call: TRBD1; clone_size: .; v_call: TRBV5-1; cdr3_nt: TGCGCCAGCAGCTTGTTTTTAGGGACAGTGAACACTGAAGCTTTCTTT; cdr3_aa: CASSLFLGTVNTEAFF
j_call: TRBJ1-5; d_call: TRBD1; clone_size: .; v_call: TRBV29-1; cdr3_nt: TGCAGCGTGGAGACAGGGGGAGGACAGCCCCAGCATTTT; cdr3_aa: CSVETGGGQPQHF
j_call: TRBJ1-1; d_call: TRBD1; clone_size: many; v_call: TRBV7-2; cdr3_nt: TGTGCCAGCAGCTTCAGACAGGGTGTCACTGAAGCTTTCTTT; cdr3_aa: CASSFRQGVTEAFF
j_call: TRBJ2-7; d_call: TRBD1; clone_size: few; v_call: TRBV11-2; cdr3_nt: TGTGCCAGCAACACAGGGGGCGACGAGCAGTACTTC; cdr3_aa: CASNTGGDEQYF
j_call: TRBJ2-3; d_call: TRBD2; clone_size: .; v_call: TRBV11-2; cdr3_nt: TGTGCCAGCAGCTTGGAGCGGGAGGGGCGCACAGATACGCAGTATTTT; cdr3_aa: CASSLEREGRTDTQYF
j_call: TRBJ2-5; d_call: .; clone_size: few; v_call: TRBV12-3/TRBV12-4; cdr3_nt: TGTGCCAGCAGTTTAGCTGTATCGGGGAGGATCGAGACCCAGTACTTC; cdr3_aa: CASSLAVSGRIETQYF
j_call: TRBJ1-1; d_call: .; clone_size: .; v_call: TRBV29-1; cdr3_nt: TGCAGCGTTCAAATTTTTCCAGGGGCGAACACTGAAGCTTTCTTT; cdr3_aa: CSVQIFPGANTEAFF
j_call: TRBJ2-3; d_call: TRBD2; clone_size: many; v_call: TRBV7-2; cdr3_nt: TGTGCCAGCAGCTTAACAGCGGGAGCCGCAGATACGCAGTATTTT; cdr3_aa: CASSLTAGAADTQYF
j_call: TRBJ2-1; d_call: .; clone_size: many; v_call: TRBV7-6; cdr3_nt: TGTGCCAGCAGCCCCGACTACAGAGAGCAGTTCTTC; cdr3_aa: CASSPDYREQFF
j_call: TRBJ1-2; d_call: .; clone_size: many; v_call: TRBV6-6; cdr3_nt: TGTGCCAGCAGTTACCTTAAGGATTTGGGGGGCTACACCTTC; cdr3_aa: CASSYLKDLGGYTF
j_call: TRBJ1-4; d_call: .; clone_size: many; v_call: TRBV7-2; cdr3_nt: TGTGCCAGCAGCTTAGGCCACAGTGGGGTTGAAAAACTGTTTTTT; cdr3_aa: CASSLGHSGVEKLFF
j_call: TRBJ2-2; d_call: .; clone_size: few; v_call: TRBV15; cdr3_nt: TGTGCCACCAGAAGAGATGGGGGTTTGAACACCGGGGAGCTGTTTTTT; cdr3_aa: CATRRDGGLNTGELFF
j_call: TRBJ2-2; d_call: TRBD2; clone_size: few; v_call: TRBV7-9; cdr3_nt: TGTGCCAGCAGCTATGCGGGAGTCACCGGGGAGCTGTTTTTT; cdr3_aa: CASSYAGVTGELFF
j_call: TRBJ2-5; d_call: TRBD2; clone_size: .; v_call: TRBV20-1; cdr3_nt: TGCAGTGCCCCCCGGGGGGGAGCGGGTGAGACCCAGTACTTC; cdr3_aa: CSAPRGGAGETQYF
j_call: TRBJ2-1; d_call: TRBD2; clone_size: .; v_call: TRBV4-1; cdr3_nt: TGCGCCAGCAGCCAAACCACCCCCCCTAGCGGGAGGACCTACAATGAGCAGTTCTTC; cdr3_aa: CASSQTTPPSGRTYNEQFF
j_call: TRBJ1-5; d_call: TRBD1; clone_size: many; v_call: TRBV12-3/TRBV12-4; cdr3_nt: TGTGCCAGCAGTTCTGGACAGGGAGGCTATCAGCCCCAGCATTTT; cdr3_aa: CASSSGQGGYQPQHF
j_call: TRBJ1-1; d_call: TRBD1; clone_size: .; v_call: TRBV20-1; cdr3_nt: TGCAGTGCTGGGGGGGACAGGGCCACTGAAGCTTTCTTT; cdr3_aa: CSAGGDRATEAFF
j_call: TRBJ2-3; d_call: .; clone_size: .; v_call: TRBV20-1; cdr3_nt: TGCAGTGCTAGGGTGGTTAACTTCCCAGATACGCAGTATTTT; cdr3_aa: CSARVVNFPDTQYF
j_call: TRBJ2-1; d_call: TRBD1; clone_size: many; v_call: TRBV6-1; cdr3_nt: TGTGCCAGCAGTGAAGCCGGGACAGGGGCTGGTGAGCAGTTCTTC; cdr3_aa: CASSEAGTGAGEQFF
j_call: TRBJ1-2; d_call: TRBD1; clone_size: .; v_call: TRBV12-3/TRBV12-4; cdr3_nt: TGTGCCAGCAGCGTTAAGGGGACAGTTGGCTACACCTTC; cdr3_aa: CASSVKGTVGYTF
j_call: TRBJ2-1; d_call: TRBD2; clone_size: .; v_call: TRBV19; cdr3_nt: TGTGCCAGTGGAGCTCTAGCGGGAGTTTTAGGTGAGCAGTTCTTC; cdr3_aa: CASGALAGVLGEQFF
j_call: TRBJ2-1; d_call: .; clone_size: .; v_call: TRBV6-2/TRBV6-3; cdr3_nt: TGTGCCAGCAGTTACCCGAAAATCAATGAGCAGTTCTTC; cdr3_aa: CASSYPKINEQFF
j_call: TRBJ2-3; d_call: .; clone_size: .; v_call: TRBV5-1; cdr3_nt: TGCGCCAGCAGCCCTGGTGCCCTCCTGGGCGGGGATACGCAGTATTTT; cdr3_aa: CASSPGALLGGDTQYF
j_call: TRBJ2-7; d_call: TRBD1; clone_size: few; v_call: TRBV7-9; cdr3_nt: TGTGCCAGCAGCGCCCCGGGACAGGGTCCCGGCAAGTACTTC; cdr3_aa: CASSAPGQGPGKYF
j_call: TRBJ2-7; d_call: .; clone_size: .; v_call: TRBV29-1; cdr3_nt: TGCAGTGTTAACGAAGGACCGAGTGTAGGCGAGCAGTACTTC; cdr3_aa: CSVNEGPSVGEQYF
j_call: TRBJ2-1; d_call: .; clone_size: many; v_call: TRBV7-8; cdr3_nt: TGTGCCAGCAGCTCCAGGGGTAGTTGGACTCGCTCCTACAATGAGCAGTTCTTC; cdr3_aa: CASSSRGSWTRSYNEQFF
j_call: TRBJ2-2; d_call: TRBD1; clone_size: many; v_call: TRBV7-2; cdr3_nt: TGTGCCAGCAGTCAAAACAGGGGGCAAGGCGGGGAGCTGTTTTTT; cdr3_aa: CASSQNRGQGGELFF
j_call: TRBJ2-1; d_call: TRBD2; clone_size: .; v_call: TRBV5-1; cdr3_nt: TGCGCCAGCAGCTCAATGACTAGCGGGAGTATTGATGAGCAGTTCTTC; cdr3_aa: CASSSMTSGSIDEQFF
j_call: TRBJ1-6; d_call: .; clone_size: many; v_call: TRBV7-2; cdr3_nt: TGTGCCAGCAGCTTAGAACAGAATAATTCACCCCTCCACTTT; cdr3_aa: CASSLEQNNSPLHF
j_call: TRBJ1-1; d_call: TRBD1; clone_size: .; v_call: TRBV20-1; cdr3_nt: TGCAGTGCACAACAGGGGATGGGGAACACTGAAGCTTTCTTT; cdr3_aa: CSAQQGMGNTEAFF
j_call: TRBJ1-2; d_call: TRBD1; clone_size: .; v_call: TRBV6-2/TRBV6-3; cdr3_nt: TGTGCCAGCAGTCTCGACAGGGTTGATGGCTACACCTTC; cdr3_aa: CASSLDRVDGYTF
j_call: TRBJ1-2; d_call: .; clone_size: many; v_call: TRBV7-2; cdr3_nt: TGTGCCAGCAGCTTATTCACAGGGCACAACTATGGCTACACCTTC; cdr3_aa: CASSLFTGHNYGYTF